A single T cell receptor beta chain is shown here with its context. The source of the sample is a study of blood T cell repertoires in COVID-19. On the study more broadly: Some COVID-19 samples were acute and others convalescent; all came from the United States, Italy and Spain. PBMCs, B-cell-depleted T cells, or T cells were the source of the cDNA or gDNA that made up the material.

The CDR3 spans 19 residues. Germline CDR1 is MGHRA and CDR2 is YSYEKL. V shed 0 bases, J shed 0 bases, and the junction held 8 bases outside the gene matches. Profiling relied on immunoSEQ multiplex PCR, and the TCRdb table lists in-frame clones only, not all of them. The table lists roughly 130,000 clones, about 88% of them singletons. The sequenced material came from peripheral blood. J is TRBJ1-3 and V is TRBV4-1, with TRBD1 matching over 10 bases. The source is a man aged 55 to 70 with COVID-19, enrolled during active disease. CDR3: CASSQDLPGQGLSGNTIYF. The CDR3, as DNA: TGCGCCAGCAGCCAAGATCTACCGGGACAGGGGCTCTCTGGAAACACCATATATTTT.